Each of the 32 T cell receptor beta chains below was sequenced from the same sample in a study of neurological immune-mediated disorders. TCRdb processed the 5' RACE reads anew with MiXCR; each CDR3 protein has one entry. The profile shows roughly 70,000 distinct CDR3 sequences, 3.9% of them singletons. Sequencing was carried out using PBMCs. These TCRs come from a man between 25 and 39 years old with multiple sclerosis.

This clonotype was observed many times. The chain carries TRBV7-2 and TRBJ2-3, with D perhaps matching TRBD2 (7 bases). From germline, CDR1 is SGHTA and CDR2 FQGNSA. Trimming stripped 2 bases from V and 7 bases from J, with 25 bases between. The CDR3 loop spans 18 amino acids. The CDR3 sequence is CASSLFSRGAPSGYTQYF. CDR3 DNA: TGTGCCAGCAGCTTATTTTCTCGGGGGGCCCCATCTGGCTATACGCAGTATTTT.

This clonotype occurred many times. The chain has TRBV7-9 and TRBJ2-1; TRBD1 agrees at 8 bases. CDR3 length: 15 residues. V shed 3 bases and J 4 bases; nucleotides not matched to a gene: 5. Germline assignment: CDR1 SEHNR and CDR2 FQNEAQ (reference sequence). CDR3 region: CASSLDRDEYNEQFF. CDR3 coding DNA: TGTGCCAGCAGCTTGGACAGGGACGAATACAATGAGCAGTTCTTC.

This sequence joins TRBV5-1 and TRBJ2-4; D is possibly TRBD2 (6 bases). Germline V gene data show CDR1 as SGHRS and CDR2 as YFSETQ. Trimming cost V 4 bases and J 0 bases, with 20 bases left between them. The CDR3 covers 18 residues. The CDR3 protein is CASSLGLTGVGAKNIQYF. The CDR3, as DNA: TGCGCCAGCAGCCTAGGACTAACGGGGGTCGGAGCCAAAAACATTCAGTACTTC.

This clonotype was detected many times. The J gene is TRBJ1-1, the V gene TRBV7-9; possibly TRBD1 for D (5 bases). The CDR3 sequence is 12 residues long. Trimming cost V 10 bases and J 4 bases, with 13 bases left between them. From germline, CDR1 is SEHNR and CDR2 FQNEAQ (reference sequence). In nucleotides, the CDR3 is TGTGCCATCGACCAGGGTGGCACTGAAGCTTTCTTT. Its translation: CAIDQGGTEAFF.

This clonotype was seen at least ten times. The CDR3 sequence is CASWAKNIQYF. CDR3 in DNA: TGTGCCAGCTGGGCCAAAAACATTCAGTACTTC. The chain employs TRBV3-1 and TRBJ2-4; no definite D call. V dropped 8 bases and J dropped 1 base, with 3 bases sitting between them. The CDR3 has 11 amino acids. CDR1 is LGHDT, CDR2 YNNKEL, per germline (reference sequence). The variable domain in full, completed from reference TRBV3-1 and TRBJ2-4, reads DTAVSQTPKYLVTQMGNDKSIKCEQNLGHDTMYWYKQDSKKFLKIMFSYNNKELIINETVPNRFSPKSPDKAHLNLHINSLELGDSAVYFCASWAKNIQYFGAGTRLSVL.

This clonotype was observed many times. The chain joins TRBV7-3 to TRBJ2-7; D not certain. The CDR3 length is 11 residues. CDR1 and CDR2 from the germline V gene are SGHTA and FQGTGA. The ends were cut back, 8 bases at V and 1 base at J, with 6 bases in the middle. The CDR3 DNA reads TGTGCCAGCGGCGGATCCTACGAGCAGTACTTC. Translated, it gives CASGGSYEQYF.

There are many counts of this clonotype. This chain connects TRBV4-3 to TRBJ2-1; D might be TRBD1 (6 bases). The CDR3 has 14 amino acids. Germline assignment: CDR1 LGHNA and CDR2 YSLEER. Trimming took off 4 bases at V and 4 bases at J, with 11 bases between the two ends. The CDR3 loop is CASSRTGQYNEQFF. The CDR3 DNA sequence: TGCGCCAGCAGCCGAACGGGACAATACAATGAGCAGTTCTTC.

This clonotype was found a few times. The chain carries TRBV5-5 and TRBJ2-7, with D possibly being TRBD1 (5 bases). In germline, CDR1 is SGHKS, CDR2 YYEKEE (reference sequence). This CDR3 has 15 amino acids. Trimming removed 4 bases from V and 6 bases from J, with 20 bases in between. The CDR3 spells CASSPLPRERFEQYF. The CDR3 DNA is TGTGCCAGCAGCCCCCTCCCCAGGGAAAGGTTCGAGCAGTACTTC.

This clonotype was counted many times. The chain joins TRBV10-3 to TRBJ2-3, with 9 positions matching TRBD2. The V and J ends lost 0 bases and 6 bases, in that order; junction bases with no gene match: 10. Germline CDR1 and CDR2: ENHRY and SYGVKD. This CDR3 is built from 17 residues. The CDR3 region is CAISESASGDPRDTQYF. The CDR3 DNA reads as TGTGCCATCAGTGAGTCGGCTAGCGGGGACCCGAGGGATACGCAGTATTTT.

This clonotype came up many times. The chain has TRBV7-8 and TRBJ2-1; 8 bases fit TRBD1. The length of the CDR3 is 13 residues. The V gene end was trimmed by 5 bases and the J gene end by 9 bases; junction bases not matched to a gene: 6. Per germline, CDR1 SGHVS and CDR2 FQNEAQ. This CDR3 is CASSPDRGGEQFF. The CDR3 region has the DNA TGTGCCAGCAGCCCCGACAGGGGTGGTGAGCAGTTCTTC.

This clonotype was observed at least ten times. The chain couples TRBV7-9 to TRBJ1-4; 7 nucleotides line up with TRBD1. The length of the CDR3 is 13 residues. Germline loops: CDR1 SEHNR, CDR2 FQNEAQ (reference sequence). Losses at the gene ends were 8 bases for V and 6 bases for J; bases not matched to a gene: 6. The CDR3 loop is CASLNQGDEKLFF. The CDR3 DNA follows: TGTGCCAGCCTCAACCAGGGGGATGAAAAACTGTTTTTT.

This clonotype was seen repeatedly, ten times or more. This chain uses TRBV5-1 with TRBJ2-7; 9 bases are shared with TRBD2. The length of the CDR3 is 14 residues. Per the germline V gene, CDR1 is SGHRS and CDR2 is YFSETQ. After removal of 1 base from V and 6 bases from J, the junction contained 5 bases not matched to a gene. CDR3 loop: CASSLLGTSREQYF. The CDR3 DNA reads TGCGCCAGCAGCTTGCTAGGGACTAGCCGCGAGCAGTACTTC.

The chain recombines TRBV20-1 with TRBJ2-1; 7 bases agree with TRBD2. Trimming removed 0 bases from V and 8 bases from J; junction bases left unmatched: 13. This CDR3 has 16 amino acids. Per the germline V gene, CDR1 is DFQATT and CDR2 is SNEGSKA (reference sequence). In DNA form, the CDR3 reads TGCAGTGCTAGAGATTGGCCCGGGACTACCATCGATGAGCAGTTCTTC. This encodes CSARDWPGTTIDEQFF.

This clonotype was recorded at least ten times. The V and J genes are TRBV10-3 and TRBJ2-2, with D possibly matching TRBD2 (6 bases). The V end was cut by 8 bases, the J end by 0 bases, with 16 bases between. The CDR3 is 16 amino acids. Germline loops: CDR1 ENHRY, CDR2 SYGVKD. This CDR3 reads CAIALTASANTGELFF. The CDR3 nucleotides are TGTGCCATCGCCCTGACAGCTAGCGCGAACACCGGGGAGCTGTTTTTT.

Many counts were recorded for this clonotype. The J gene is TRBJ2-3, the V gene TRBV20-1; 7 nucleotides match TRBD2. The CDR3 extends over 14 amino acids. Losses at the gene ends were 0 bases for V and 3 bases for J; bases not matched to a gene: 3. Germline V CDR1 and CDR2: DFQATT, SNEGSKA (reference sequence). The DNA for the CDR3 is TGCAGTGCTAGAGAAGGTAGCGGGACAGATACGCAGTATTTT. It translates to CSAREGSGTDTQYF.

In its sample, this clonotype was seen many times. J is TRBJ2-5 and V is TRBV27; 7 bases line up with TRBD1. The junction had 4 bases not matched to a gene; V was cut back by 5 bases and J by 7 bases. The germline gives CDR1 MNHEY, CDR2 SMNVEV (reference sequence). The CDR3 spans 12 residues. CDR3 sequence (DNA): TGTGCCAGCAGTAAACCAGGGGGGACCCAGTACTTC. Its translation: CASSKPGGTQYF.

The J gene is TRBJ2-2, the V gene TRBV7-8, with a weak D call TRBD1 (6 bases). The CDR3 length is 18 residues. V dropped 0 bases and J dropped 1 base, with 15 bases sitting between them. Germline loops: CDR1 SGHVS, CDR2 FQNEAQ. The CDR3 reads CASSLAPMLGGNTGELFF. The CDR3 coding sequence is TGTGCCAGCAGCTTAGCTCCGATGTTAGGGGGGAACACCGGGGAGCTGTTTTTT.

This clonotype has a count of ten or more. The chain uses TRBV5-6 and TRBJ1-1; D is unresolved. CDR1 SGHDT and CDR2 YYEEEE come from the germline V gene. Deletions cut 2 bases from V and 8 bases from J, with 7 bases between. This CDR3 contains 11 residues. The CDR3 nucleotides are TGTGCCAGCAGCTTTGGCCCAGAAGCTTTCTTT. Protein sequence: CASSFGPEAFF.

This clonotype has ten or more counts. The rearrangement uses TRBV12-3 or TRBV12-4 and TRBJ2-5; a possible D gene is TRBD1 (6 bases). The CDR3 has 14 amino acids. V lost 5 bases, J lost 1 base, and 11 bases lay in between. The CDR3 bases are TGTGCCAGCAGTACCGACAGGCTCCAAGAGACCCAGTACTTC. It yields the protein CASSTDRLQETQYF.

In its sample, this clonotype was seen many times. The gene calls are TRBV5-1 and TRBJ1-2; no firm D call. The V gene lost 5 bases and the J gene lost 8 bases, with 10 bases spanning the gap. This CDR3 has 11 residues. Germline CDR1 reads SGHRS; CDR2 reads YFSETQ. Written as DNA, the CDR3 is TGCGCCAGCAGACAAGAGGCGGGCTACACCTTC. Amino acids: CASRQEAGYTF. The entire variable domain, with the rest obtained from reference TRBV5-1 and TRBJ1-2, is as follows: KAGVTQTPRYLIKTRGQQVTLSCSPISGHRSVSWYQQTPGQGLQFLFEYFSETQRNKGNFPGRFSGRQFSNSRSEMNVSTLELGDSALYLCASRQEAGYTFGSGTRLTVV.

This clonotype was seen at least ten times. The chain uses TRBV7-9 and TRBJ2-5; possibly TRBD2 for D (6 bases). Trimming removed 3 bases at V and 5 bases at J, with 10 bases between. Germline CDR1 and CDR2: SEHNR and FQNEAQ (reference sequence). There are 13 residues in the CDR3. CDR3 DNA: TGTGCCAGCAGCTTGGGGGGTTCGGAGACCCAGTACTTC. It codes for CASSLGGSETQYF.

The table lists this clonotype with a few counts. CDR3 in DNA: TGCGCCAGCAGCTCCGGACAGGGGAAAAACATTCAGTACTTC. Translating it yields CASSSGQGKNIQYF. The chain employs TRBV5-1 and TRBJ2-4; 9 bases are shared with TRBD1. Germline loops: CDR1 SGHRS, CDR2 YFSETQ. V lost 3 bases, J lost 4 bases, and 2 bases stayed unmatched. The length of the CDR3 is 14 residues.

This clonotype was picked up many times. The chain links TRBV5-1 to TRBJ2-1; 10 bases match TRBD2. CDR3 length: 20 amino acids. Germline loops: CDR1 SGHRS, CDR2 YFSETQ. Trimming removed 0 bases from V and 0 bases from J; junction bases left unmatched: 12. This CDR3 reads CASSLVISGGAQSSYNEQFF. As DNA, the CDR3 is TGCGCCAGCAGCTTGGTAATAAGCGGGGGGGCTCAGAGCTCCTACAATGAGCAGTTCTTC.

Judged by abundance, this clonotype is medium-sized. The chain couples TRBV20-1 to TRBJ1-1; 7 positions match TRBD1. The CDR3 totals 12 residues. V dropped 2 bases and J dropped 3; count of bases not matched to a gene: 0. Germline values: CDR1 DFQATT, CDR2 SNEGSKA (reference sequence). CDR3 coding DNA: TGCAGTGCTAGACAGGGGGACACTGAAGCTTTCTTT. Its protein is CSARQGDTEAFF.

This clonotype has at least ten counts. This sequence joins TRBV9 and TRBJ2-7; TRBD1 aligns across 9 bases. Trimming cost V 4 bases and J 6 bases; bases outside gene matches: 8. CDR1 SGDLS and CDR2 YYNGEE come from the germline V gene. This CDR3 region has 14 residues. CDR3 loop: CASSPRTGVSEQYF. DNA of the CDR3: TGTGCCAGCAGCCCCCGGACAGGGGTGTCCGAGCAGTACTTC.

This clonotype was detected many times. This chain joins TRBV6-5 and TRBJ2-7; D is uncertain. Trimming stripped 2 bases from V and 1 base from J, with 9 bases between. Germline V gene sequence: CDR1 MNHEY, CDR2 SVGAGI. The length of the CDR3 is 14 residues. DNA of the CDR3: TGTGCCAGCAGTTACCGGGCCCAATCCTACGAGCAGTACTTC. Translated, it gives CASSYRAQSYEQYF.

This clonotype was detected many times. This sequence joins TRBV5-1 and TRBJ2-1, with 10 bases aligning to TRBD2. CDR3 length: 15 amino acids. V was pared by 0 bases and J by 7 bases, with 4 bases of the junction left unmatched. Looked up from germline, CDR1 is SGHRS and CDR2 is YFSETQ. The CDR3, as DNA: TGCGCCAGCAGCTTGGCCGCTAGCGGGGGTAATGAGCAGTTCTTC. Translation: CASSLAASGGNEQFF.

This clonotype was observed at least ten times. The V gene is TRBV7-2, the J gene TRBJ2-5, with TRBD2 identical over 11 bases. From germline, CDR1 is SGHTA and CDR2 FQGNSA. This CDR3 has 17 residues. V lost 1 base and J lost 2; bases outside the gene matches: 6. This CDR3 is CASSLGLVAGGQETQYF. CDR3 sequence (DNA): TGTGCCAGCAGCTTAGGTCTGGTAGCGGGGGGGCAAGAGACCCAGTACTTC.

This clonotype was seen at least ten times. The chain employs TRBV5-1 and TRBJ2-2; TRBD1 or TRBD2 may be the D gene (5 bases each). The V and J ends lost 7 bases and 6 bases respectively, with 22 bases between them. The CDR3 length is 16 residues. Per germline, CDR1 SGHRS and CDR2 YFSETQ. In DNA form, the CDR3 reads TGCGCCAGCCGCCCCAGGGACCCTAACGCGTCCGGGGAGCTGTTTTTT. Protein: CASRPRDPNASGELFF.

In its sample, this clonotype was seen a few times. The conserved final phenylalanine or tryptophan is absent from the CDR3, which likely points to a read error. The limits of the CDR3 on the DNA are not certain, so only TCRdb's listed CDR3 is given. V gene TRBV6-6 combines with J gene TRBJ1-2. With termini counted, the CDR3 has 11 amino acids. Germline V gene lookup returns CDR1 MNHNY and CDR2 SVGAGI (reference sequence). This CDR3 is CASSYGENLAL.

This clonotype was seen at least ten times. This chain links TRBV25-1 with TRBJ2-5; no firm D call. V was cut by 1 base and J by 1 base, with 10 bases left in between. The CDR3 sequence is 15 residues long. Germline CDR1 MGHDK, CDR2 SYGVNS. This chain's CDR3 is CASSEFGGAQETQYF. The DNA of the CDR3 is TGTGCCAGCAGTGAATTCGGCGGAGCCCAAGAGACCCAGTACTTC.

In its sample, this clonotype was seen many times. The V and J genes are TRBV7-9 and TRBJ2-3; TRBD2 is a possible D gene (6 bases). The V end was cut by 2 bases, the J end by 0 bases, with 9 bases between. The CDR3 is 15 residues long. Germline V gene lookup returns CDR1 SEHNR and CDR2 FQNEAQ (reference sequence). In DNA form, the CDR3 reads TGTGCCAGCAGCTTAATGGGGGGTAGCACAGATACGCAGTATTTT. It specifies CASSLMGGSTDTQYF.